This T cell receptor (beta chain) was found in a study of T cells in tuberculosis. The data were produced by immunoSEQ multiplex PCR, yet TCRdb's version contains in-frame clones alone and is incomplete. The sample shows about 44,000 clones, nearly 95% of them seen only once. This clonotype was obtained from a donor aged 5 to 30 with latent tuberculosis or without tuberculosis infection. Sequencing was done on a sample of PBMCs.

This CDR3 reads CASTPPPGQQNQPQHF. CDR3 sequence (DNA): TGTGCCAGTACGCCTCCCCCGGGACAGCAGAATCAGCCCCAGCATTTT. V usage is TRBV19 and J usage is TRBJ1-5, with TRBD1 identical over 7 bases. Germline V gene data show CDR1 as LNHDA and CDR2 as SQIVND (reference sequence). This CDR3 has 16 amino acids. Trimming removed 7 bases from V and 4 bases from J; junction bases left unmatched: 13.